A selection of T cell receptor beta chains follows, all from one sample in a study of cytomegalovirus exposure and HLA in healthy donors. TCRdb keeps only in-frame clones here, not all; method: immunoSEQ multiplex PCR. The table has about 160,000 clones, roughly 76% seen once. The sequencing sample was made of PBMCs. These receptors were collected from a woman aged 45-60 years in good health and CMV-seronegative. The CDR3 runs from the conserved cysteine through the conserved F or W. D genes are given only for firm matches. A clone size is listed for some rows: how often the clone was seen (once, few, many), or a class if it is expanded.

v_gene: TRBV19
abundance: .
len: 14
j_gene: TRBJ2-1
d_gene: TRBD2
CDR3nt: TGTGCCAGTAGTACGTCTAGCGGGAGTCCCGAGCAGTTCTTC
CDR3aa: CASSTSSGSPEQFF

v_gene: TRBV9
abundance: .
len: 15
j_gene: TRBJ1-5
d_gene: .
CDR3nt: TGTGCCAGCAGCGTAAGCCCCGGGGGTACCCAGCCCCAGCATTTT
CDR3aa: CASSVSPGGTQPQHF

v_gene: TRBV28
abundance: .
len: 16
j_gene: TRBJ2-4
d_gene: .
CDR3nt: TGTGCCAGCAGTCCAAGGGGTTTCCTAGCCAAAAACATTCAGTACTTC
CDR3aa: CASSPRGFLAKNIQYF

v_gene: TRBV2
abundance: .
len: 14
j_gene: TRBJ2-1
d_gene: TRBD1
CDR3nt: TGTGCCAGCATCAAGGGGGCTAGCTGGAATGAGCAGTTCTTC
CDR3aa: CASIKGASWNEQFF

v_gene: TRBV7-2
abundance: once
len: 17
j_gene: TRBJ1-4
d_gene: .
CDR3nt: TGTGCCAGCAGCTTAACGGGGGGGGCGGCAGGGCATGAAAAACTGTTTTTT
CDR3aa: CASSLTGGAAGHEKLFF

v_gene: TRBV29-1
abundance: few
len: 14
j_gene: TRBJ1-3
d_gene: TRBD1
CDR3nt: TGCAGCGTTAGCCTCCGGGACAGTAGAAACACCATATATTTT
CDR3aa: CSVSLRDSRNTIYF

v_gene: TRBV30
abundance: .
len: 15
j_gene: TRBJ2-5
d_gene: TRBD2
CDR3nt: TGTGCCTGGACCGGGACTAGCGGGACAAAAGAGACCCAGTACTTC
CDR3aa: CAWTGTSGTKETQYF

v_gene: TRBV5-8
abundance: .
len: 15
j_gene: TRBJ2-3
d_gene: TRBD1
CDR3nt: TGTGCCAGCAGCTTACCGGGACAGGGCACAGATACGCAGTATTTT
CDR3aa: CASSLPGQGTDTQYF

v_gene: TRBV5-1
abundance: .
len: 12
j_gene: TRBJ2-1
d_gene: .
CDR3nt: TGCGCCAGCAGCCCGGGGTACAATGAGCAGTTCTTC
CDR3aa: CASSPGYNEQFF

v_gene: TRBV18
abundance: .
len: 19
j_gene: TRBJ2-2
d_gene: TRBD2
CDR3nt: TGTGCCAGCTCACCAGTCGGACTAGCGGGAGAAGGGAACACCGGGGAGCTGTTTTTT
CDR3aa: CASSPVGLAGEGNTGELFF

v_gene: TRBV29-1
abundance: .
len: 13
j_gene: TRBJ1-1
d_gene: TRBD1
CDR3nt: TGCAGCGTTAGCCCCCGGGACAGGGAACAAGCTTTCTTT
CDR3aa: CSVSPRDREQAFF

v_gene: TRBV30
abundance: .
len: 15
j_gene: TRBJ1-3
d_gene: .
CDR3nt: TGTGCCTGGAGTTTCTTCCGGGACTTCGGAAACACCATATATTTT
CDR3aa: CAWSFFRDFGNTIYF

v_gene: TRBV25-1
abundance: .
len: 17
j_gene: TRBJ2-5
d_gene: .
CDR3nt: TGTGCCAGCAGTGAACTCCGGGAGACCGGACCCCAAGAGACCCAGTACTTC
CDR3aa: CASSELRETGPQETQYF

v_gene: TRBV7-7
abundance: .
len: 15
j_gene: TRBJ1-1
d_gene: .
CDR3nt: TGTGCCAGCAGCACAGGGTCGGGTAGGGGCACTGAAGCTTTCTTT
CDR3aa: CASSTGSGRGTEAFF

v_gene: TRBV28
abundance: .
len: 13
j_gene: TRBJ1-6
d_gene: .
CDR3nt: TGTGCCAGCAGGGGGGGGACTAATTCACCCCTCCACTTT
CDR3aa: CASRGGTNSPLHF

v_gene: TRBV5-6
abundance: few
len: 14
j_gene: TRBJ2-7
d_gene: .
CDR3nt: TGTGCCAGCAGCCATTCATACAGGGTTAACGAGCAGTACTTC
CDR3aa: CASSHSYRVNEQYF

v_gene: TRBV2
abundance: .
len: 12
j_gene: TRBJ1-1
d_gene: .
CDR3nt: TGTGCCGTACTGCAGGGGAGTAATGAAGCTTTCTTT
CDR3aa: CAVLQGSNEAFF

v_gene: TRBV11-2
abundance: .
len: 13
j_gene: TRBJ2-7
d_gene: TRBD1
CDR3nt: TGTGCCAGCAGCTCCGGGACAGGGCGCGAGCAGTACTTC
CDR3aa: CASSSGTGREQYF

v_gene: TRBV6-6
abundance: .
len: 12
j_gene: TRBJ1-2
d_gene: .
CDR3nt: TGTGCCAGCAGTCAGGGAGGGGATGGCTACACCTTC
CDR3aa: CASSQGGDGYTF

v_gene: TRBV23-1
abundance: .
len: 12
j_gene: TRBJ1-1
d_gene: .
CDR3nt: TGCGCCAGCGCGGGGCCTAACACTGAAGCTTTCTTT
CDR3aa: CASAGPNTEAFF

v_gene: TRBV28
abundance: .
len: 13
j_gene: TRBJ2-7
d_gene: .
CDR3nt: TGTGCCAGCAGTTTACTCTCTCCAGGTGGGCAGTACTTC
CDR3aa: CASSLLSPGGQYF

v_gene: TRBV28
abundance: few
len: 14
j_gene: TRBJ1-4
d_gene: .
CDR3nt: TGTGCCAGCAGTGAGTCAGGGGTCTCTGAAAAACTGTTTTTT
CDR3aa: CASSESGVSEKLFF

v_gene: TRBV12-5
abundance: .
len: 17
j_gene: TRBJ2-2
d_gene: TRBD2
CDR3nt: TGTGCTAGTGGTCCCCCCCGGGGGACTAGCAACACCGGGGAGCTGTTTTTT
CDR3aa: CASGPPRGTSNTGELFF

v_gene: TRBV5-8
abundance: .
len: 13
j_gene: TRBJ2-3
d_gene: .
CDR3nt: TGTGCCAGCAGCTTCGGAGGCATGGATACGCAGTATTTT
CDR3aa: CASSFGGMDTQYF

v_gene: TRBV19
abundance: .
len: 14
j_gene: TRBJ1-3
d_gene: .
CDR3nt: TGTGCCAGTAGTATCAGCGACTCTGGAAACACCATATATTTT
CDR3aa: CASSISDSGNTIYF

v_gene: TRBV7-2
abundance: .
len: 14
j_gene: TRBJ2-3
d_gene: .
CDR3nt: TGTGCCAGCAGCTCTATGGGGGCGTCAGATACGCAGTATTTT
CDR3aa: CASSSMGASDTQYF

v_gene: TRBV10-3
abundance: .
len: 15
j_gene: TRBJ1-5
d_gene: .
CDR3nt: TGTGCCACATCAGACTCAGGGGTTTTGGGTCAGCCCCAGCATTTT
CDR3aa: CATSDSGVLGQPQHF

v_gene: TRBV10-1
abundance: .
len: 16
j_gene: TRBJ2-7
d_gene: .
CDR3nt: TGCGCCAGCAGTGAAGTCCGACAGACTCGAACCTACGAGCAGTACTTC
CDR3aa: CASSEVRQTRTYEQYF

v_gene: TRBV2
abundance: .
len: 13
j_gene: TRBJ1-1
d_gene: .
CDR3nt: TGTGCCAGCAGTGAATTGGCCAGAACTGAAGCTTTCTTT
CDR3aa: CASSELARTEAFF

v_gene: TRBV2
abundance: .
len: 16
j_gene: TRBJ1-5
d_gene: TRBD1
CDR3nt: TGTGCCAGCAGCCAAGGACAGGGCAAAAATTTTCGGCCCCAGCATTTT
CDR3aa: CASSQGQGKNFRPQHF

v_gene: TRBV6-1
abundance: .
len: 11
j_gene: TRBJ1-2
d_gene: .
CDR3nt: TGTGCCAGCAGCGAGTCGCATGGCTACACCTTC
CDR3aa: CASSESHGYTF

v_gene: TRBV5-4
abundance: once
len: 15
j_gene: TRBJ2-5
d_gene: TRBD2
CDR3nt: TGTGCCAGCAGCTGGGGGACTAGCGGGATAGAGACCCAGTACTTC
CDR3aa: CASSWGTSGIETQYF

v_gene: TRBV7-2
abundance: .
len: 11
j_gene: TRBJ2-1
d_gene: .
CDR3nt: TGTGCCAGCAGCCCCGGACTTGAGCAGTTCTTC
CDR3aa: CASSPGLEQFF

v_gene: TRBV7-2
abundance: .
len: 16
j_gene: TRBJ1-5
d_gene: .
CDR3nt: TGTGCCAGCACCGGGGGAGGGGTCTATAGCAATCAGCCCCAGCATTTT
CDR3aa: CASTGGGVYSNQPQHF

v_gene: TRBV2
abundance: .
len: 15
j_gene: TRBJ2-7
d_gene: TRBD1
CDR3nt: TGTGCCAGCAGGAAACCCGAGACAGGGGGCTACGAGCAGTACTTC
CDR3aa: CASRKPETGGYEQYF

v_gene: TRBV19
abundance: .
len: 15
j_gene: TRBJ2-7
d_gene: .
CDR3nt: TGTGCCAGTAGTATCGAGCCGGGGTCGCCGTACGAGCAGTACTTC
CDR3aa: CASSIEPGSPYEQYF

v_gene: TRBV28
abundance: .
len: 14
j_gene: TRBJ2-3
d_gene: TRBD2
CDR3nt: TGTGCCAGCAGTTTTACAACTAGCGGGAGTCAAGCGTATTTT
CDR3aa: CASSFTTSGSQAYF

v_gene: TRBV10-1
abundance: once
len: 13
j_gene: TRBJ1-1
d_gene: .
CDR3nt: TGCGCCACCTCCAGGAATCTGAACACTGAAGCTTTCTTT
CDR3aa: CATSRNLNTEAFF